A single T cell receptor (beta chain) is shown here with its context. Its antigen is not identified. This sample was included in a study of response to subunit inactivated influenza vaccine. CDR3 size: 14 residues. V was clipped by 6 bases and J by 3 bases; unmatched bases: 8. The V gene's germline CDR1 is DFQATT and CDR2 SNEGSKA (reference sequence). Study results and limitations: Only a handful of new T cells, the authors suggested, are recruited with each seasonal influenza vaccination.

Each CDR3 protein is one row after TCRdb ran MiXCR on the RT-PCR reads. The sample has hundreds of thousands of distinct CDR3 sequences; 15% to 19% are singletons. The sequencing here drew on PBMCs from blood, taken about 12 days after vaccination. The sequence was obtained from a man aged 50 to 59 who received an inactivated influenza vaccine. The chain uses TRBV20-1 and TRBJ2-1; 7 bases are shared with TRBD2. CDR3 coding DNA: TGCAGTGCCGAGCGGGGTTACGACTACAATGAGCAGTTCTTC. Its translation: CSAERGYDYNEQFF.